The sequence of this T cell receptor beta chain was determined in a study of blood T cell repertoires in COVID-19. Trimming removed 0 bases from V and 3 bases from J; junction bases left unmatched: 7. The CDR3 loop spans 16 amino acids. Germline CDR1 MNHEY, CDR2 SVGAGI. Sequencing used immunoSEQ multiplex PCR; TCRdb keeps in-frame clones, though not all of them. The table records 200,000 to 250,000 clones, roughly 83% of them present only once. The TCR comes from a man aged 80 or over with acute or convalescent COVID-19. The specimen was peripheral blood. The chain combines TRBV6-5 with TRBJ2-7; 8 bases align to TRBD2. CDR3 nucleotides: TGTGCCAGCAGTTACTCGGCGGGGGGTTCCCTCTACGAGCAGTACTTC. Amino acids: CASSYSAGGSLYEQYF.